Listed below are T cell receptor beta chains from one sample, sequenced in a study of cytomegalovirus exposure and HLA in healthy donors. Produced via immunoSEQ multiplex PCR; TCRdb's table is partial and in-frame only. The sample has some 140,000 clones; around four fifths are singletons. The sequenced sample was PBMCs. The receptors come from a male donor in good health and CMV-seropositive. Both conserved end residues are part of each CDR3. Fields, in order: V gene, J gene, clone size, D gene, CDR3 protein, CDR3 DNA. D genes are given only for firm matches. Not all rows give a size; the values are once, few, many and, for expanded clones, a class.

v_gene: TRBV5-1; j_gene: TRBJ2-7; abundance: few; d_gene: .; CDR3aa: CASSLAADYEQYF; CDR3nt: TGCGCCAGCAGCTTGGCCGCGGACTACGAGCAGTACTTC
v_gene: TRBV7-2; j_gene: TRBJ1-3; abundance: .; d_gene: .; CDR3aa: CASSLGGGPGNTIYF; CDR3nt: TGTGCCAGCAGCTTAGGGGGGGGACCTGGAAACACCATATATTTT
v_gene: TRBV6-6; j_gene: TRBJ2-7; abundance: .; d_gene: .; CDR3aa: CASSQTGNEQYF; CDR3nt: TGTGCCAGCAGTCAAACAGGGAACGAGCAGTACTTC
v_gene: TRBV28; j_gene: TRBJ2-5; abundance: .; d_gene: .; CDR3aa: CASSLSSVQYF; CDR3nt: TGTGCCAGCAGTTTATCGTCGGTCCAGTACTTC
v_gene: TRBV19; j_gene: TRBJ1-4; abundance: .; d_gene: .; CDR3aa: CASSIKLAGAGEKLFF; CDR3nt: TGTGCCAGTAGTATCAAGTTGGCAGGGGCGGGCGAAAAACTGTTTTTT
v_gene: TRBV30; j_gene: TRBJ2-7; abundance: .; d_gene: TRBD1; CDR3aa: CAWDATGVHEQYF; CDR3nt: TGTGCCTGGGACGCGACAGGGGTGCACGAGCAGTACTTC
v_gene: TRBV6-1; j_gene: TRBJ2-1; abundance: .; d_gene: .; CDR3aa: CASTITSSYNEQFF; CDR3nt: TGTGCCAGCACCATAACTAGCAGCTACAATGAGCAGTTCTTC
v_gene: TRBV5-5; j_gene: TRBJ1-2; abundance: .; d_gene: TRBD1; CDR3aa: CASSETGQKQGYTF; CDR3nt: TGTGCCAGCAGCGAAACGGGACAGAAGCAAGGCTACACCTTC
v_gene: TRBV28; j_gene: TRBJ2-7; abundance: .; d_gene: .; CDR3aa: CASSPSARGYEQYF; CDR3nt: TGTGCCAGCAGTCCGAGCGCCCGGGGCTACGAGCAGTACTTC
v_gene: TRBV7-9; j_gene: TRBJ2-1; abundance: .; d_gene: .; CDR3aa: CASSKGLHEQFF; CDR3nt: TGTGCCAGCAGTAAAGGACTACATGAGCAGTTCTTC
v_gene: TRBV6-6; j_gene: TRBJ2-3; abundance: .; d_gene: .; CDR3aa: CASRKVARSTDTQYF; CDR3nt: TGTGCCAGCCGTAAGGTAGCGCGTAGCACAGATACGCAGTATTTT
v_gene: TRBV5-1; j_gene: TRBJ1-1; abundance: .; d_gene: .; CDR3aa: CASSVQGSPEAFF; CDR3nt: TGCGCCAGCAGCGTACAGGGAAGCCCTGAAGCTTTCTTT
v_gene: TRBV7-8; j_gene: TRBJ1-1; abundance: .; d_gene: .; CDR3aa: CASSYGTNEAFF; CDR3nt: TGTGCCAGCAGCTACGGGACAAATGAAGCTTTCTTT
v_gene: TRBV19; j_gene: TRBJ1-1; abundance: .; d_gene: .; CDR3aa: CASSRIQGILNTEAFF; CDR3nt: TGTGCCAGTAGTCGCATCCAGGGGATCTTGAACACTGAAGCTTTCTTT
v_gene: TRBV7-9; j_gene: TRBJ2-3; abundance: .; d_gene: TRBD2; CDR3aa: CSSGGATDTQYF; CDR3nt: TGTTCCAGCGGGGGGGCCACAGATACGCAGTATTTT
v_gene: TRBV28; j_gene: TRBJ2-3; abundance: .; d_gene: .; CDR3aa: CASTAGGPTDTQYF; CDR3nt: TGTGCCAGCACGGCAGGGGGGCCCACAGATACGCAGTATTTT
v_gene: TRBV9; j_gene: TRBJ2-5; abundance: .; d_gene: .; CDR3aa: CASSVDAARETQYF; CDR3nt: TGTGCCAGCAGCGTAGATGCGGCTCGGGAGACCCAGTACTTC
v_gene: TRBV6-1; j_gene: TRBJ1-1; abundance: .; d_gene: TRBD1; CDR3aa: CASNRGGTEAFF; CDR3nt: TGTGCCAGCAACAGGGGGGGGACTGAAGCTTTCTTT
v_gene: TRBV29-1; j_gene: TRBJ2-6; abundance: .; d_gene: .; CDR3aa: CSVESGAPSGANVLTF; CDR3nt: TGCAGCGTTGAATCAGGGGCCCCCTCTGGGGCCAACGTCCTGACTTTC
v_gene: TRBV29-1; j_gene: TRBJ2-5; abundance: few; d_gene: .; CDR3aa: CSAEVEETQYF; CDR3nt: TGCAGCGCTGAGGTAGAAGAGACCCAGTACTTC
v_gene: TRBV10-3; j_gene: TRBJ1-1; abundance: .; d_gene: .; CDR3aa: CAISRTENTEAFF; CDR3nt: TGTGCCATCAGTAGGACAGAGAACACTGAAGCTTTCTTT
v_gene: TRBV9; j_gene: TRBJ2-1; abundance: .; d_gene: .; CDR3aa: CASSARRVPEYNEQFF; CDR3nt: TGTGCCAGCAGCGCCAGAAGAGTGCCGGAGTACAATGAGCAGTTCTTC
v_gene: TRBV18; j_gene: TRBJ1-5; abundance: once; d_gene: .; CDR3aa: CASSPGPWPQHF; CDR3nt: TGTGCCAGCTCACCAGGGCCATGGCCCCAGCATTTT
v_gene: TRBV19; j_gene: TRBJ2-3; abundance: .; d_gene: .; CDR3aa: CASSIMAGSGTDTQYF; CDR3nt: TGTGCCAGTAGTATAATGGCCGGGAGTGGCACAGATACGCAGTATTTT
v_gene: TRBV10-3; j_gene: TRBJ2-4; abundance: .; d_gene: TRBD1; CDR3aa: CAIRDRGVNIQYF; CDR3nt: TGTGCCATCAGGGACAGGGGAGTAAACATTCAGTACTTC
v_gene: TRBV9; j_gene: TRBJ2-4; abundance: .; d_gene: TRBD2; CDR3aa: CASSGSSGNIQYF; CDR3nt: TGTGCCAGCAGTGGATCTAGCGGCAACATTCAGTACTTC
v_gene: TRBV23-1; j_gene: TRBJ1-3; abundance: once; d_gene: .; CDR3aa: CASLAGNTIYF; CDR3nt: TGCGCCAGCTTAGCTGGAAACACCATATATTTT
v_gene: TRBV6-5; j_gene: TRBJ2-7; abundance: .; d_gene: TRBD1; CDR3aa: CASSFGQLPGGEQYF; CDR3nt: TGTGCCAGCAGCTTTGGACAGCTCCCAGGGGGTGAGCAGTACTTC
v_gene: TRBV7-8; j_gene: TRBJ1-5; abundance: .; d_gene: .; CDR3aa: CASSLESGVTGRNQPQHF; CDR3nt: TGTGCCAGCAGCTTAGAATCGGGCGTGACAGGACGCAATCAGCCCCAGCATTTT
v_gene: TRBV14; j_gene: TRBJ2-3; abundance: once; d_gene: .; CDR3aa: CASSQIADTQYF; CDR3nt: TGTGCCAGCAGCCAAATAGCAGATACGCAGTATTTT
v_gene: TRBV5-4; j_gene: TRBJ1-1; abundance: once; d_gene: TRBD1; CDR3aa: CASSSPGQSNTEAFF; CDR3nt: TGTGCCAGCAGCTCCCCGGGACAGTCGAACACTGAAGCTTTCTTT
v_gene: TRBV7-3; j_gene: TRBJ2-3; abundance: .; d_gene: TRBD1; CDR3aa: CASSLISADRVGDTQYF; CDR3nt: TGTGCCAGCAGCTTAATTAGCGCCGACAGGGTAGGAGATACGCAGTATTTT
v_gene: TRBV6-1; j_gene: TRBJ2-7; abundance: .; d_gene: TRBD1; CDR3aa: CASSEGTGGNEQYF; CDR3nt: TGTGCCAGCAGTGAAGGGACAGGGGGAAACGAGCAGTACTTC
v_gene: TRBV7-9; j_gene: TRBJ1-1; abundance: .; d_gene: .; CDR3aa: CASRSNPAEAFF; CDR3nt: TGTGCCAGCAGATCTAACCCCGCTGAAGCTTTCTTT
v_gene: TRBV10-3; j_gene: TRBJ2-1; abundance: .; d_gene: .; CDR3aa: CAISVSSTHNEQFF; CDR3nt: TGTGCCATCAGTGTTTCTAGTACCCATAATGAGCAGTTCTTC
v_gene: TRBV25-1; j_gene: TRBJ1-1; abundance: few; d_gene: TRBD1; CDR3aa: CASSPTGTGGFLNTEAFF; CDR3nt: TGTGCCAGCAGCCCGACCGGGACAGGGGGTTTCCTGAACACTGAAGCTTTCTTT
v_gene: TRBV7-8; j_gene: TRBJ1-6; abundance: few; d_gene: .; CDR3aa: CASSLDTSGMYSPLHF; CDR3nt: TGTGCCAGCAGCTTAGATACTTCGGGGATGTACTCACCCCTCCACTTT
v_gene: TRBV6-5; j_gene: TRBJ1-1; abundance: .; d_gene: .; CDR3aa: CASRTEPLNTEAFF; CDR3nt: TGTGCCAGCAGGACAGAACCCCTGAACACTGAAGCTTTCTTT
v_gene: TRBV2; j_gene: TRBJ1-2; abundance: .; d_gene: .; CDR3aa: CASSEGGGPYGYTF; CDR3nt: TGTGCCAGCAGTGAAGGGGGAGGCCCCTATGGCTACACCTTC
v_gene: TRBV10-3; j_gene: TRBJ2-2; abundance: .; d_gene: TRBD2; CDR3aa: CAISAGTSTGELFF; CDR3nt: TGTGCCATCAGCGCCGGGACTAGCACCGGGGAGCTGTTTTTT
v_gene: TRBV7-2; j_gene: TRBJ1-4; abundance: .; d_gene: TRBD1; CDR3aa: CASSLASTGVYEKLFF; CDR3nt: TGTGCCAGCAGCTTAGCGTCTACAGGGGTCTATGAAAAACTGTTTTTT
v_gene: TRBV25-1; j_gene: TRBJ1-1; abundance: .; d_gene: .; CDR3aa: CASSLREGGTEAFF; CDR3nt: TGTGCCAGCAGCCTCAGGGAGGGCGGCACTGAAGCTTTCTTT
v_gene: TRBV6-4; j_gene: TRBJ2-3; abundance: few; d_gene: TRBD2; CDR3aa: CASSEASGGATDTQYF; CDR3nt: TGTGCCAGCAGTGAAGCGAGCGGGGGGGCGACAGATACGCAGTATTTT
v_gene: TRBV2; j_gene: TRBJ2-1; abundance: .; d_gene: TRBD1; CDR3aa: CASRQTGVGYNEQFF; CDR3nt: TGTGCCAGCAGACAGACAGGGGTTGGGTACAATGAGCAGTTCTTC
v_gene: TRBV5-6; j_gene: TRBJ2-1; abundance: .; d_gene: .; CDR3aa: CASSYRGRSYNEQFF; CDR3nt: TGTGCCAGCAGCTATCGGGGTAGATCCTACAATGAGCAGTTCTTC
v_gene: TRBV30; j_gene: TRBJ1-5; abundance: .; d_gene: .; CDR3aa: CAWSGQGNQPQHF; CDR3nt: TGTGCCTGGAGTGGACAGGGCAATCAGCCCCAGCATTTT
v_gene: TRBV19; j_gene: TRBJ1-5; abundance: .; d_gene: TRBD1; CDR3aa: CASSTPEDRHSNQPQHF; CDR3nt: TGTGCCAGTAGTACCCCAGAGGACAGGCATAGCAATCAGCCCCAGCATTTT
v_gene: TRBV11-2; j_gene: TRBJ2-7; abundance: few; d_gene: TRBD1; CDR3aa: CASSYGTGGREQYF; CDR3nt: TGTGCCAGCAGCTACGGGACAGGGGGTCGCGAGCAGTACTTC
v_gene: TRBV7-9; j_gene: TRBJ2-7; abundance: once; d_gene: TRBD1; CDR3aa: CASSSSGTGSYEQYF; CDR3nt: TGTGCCAGCAGCTCCTCCGGGACAGGCTCCTACGAGCAGTACTTC